Below are 8 T cell receptor beta chains sequenced from a single sample in a study of cytomegalovirus exposure and HLA in healthy donors. 60 Vbeta and 13 Jbeta primers were used in PCR. Generated by immunoSEQ multiplex PCR, the TCRdb table keeps only in-frame clones and is missing some. The table records some 120,000 clones, around 84% of them present only once. The sequencing sample was made of PBMCs. The receptors were gathered from a woman aged 18-29 years in good health and CMV-seropositive.

This clone was seen only a few times. For the CDR3, the DNA is TGTGCCAGCAGCGCCGTCAGGGGGGAGACCGGGGAGCTGTTTTTT. Its translation is CASSAVRGETGELFF. The chain joins TRBV11-3 to TRBJ2-2; TRBD1 is a possible D gene (7 bases). V was cut by 5 bases and J by 5 bases, with 15 bases left in between. The CDR3 is 15 residues long. Germline V gene sequence: CDR1 SGHNT, CDR2 YENEEA.

V usage is TRBV28 and J usage is TRBJ2-7; 8 bases are a match to TRBD1. The V and J ends lost 6 bases and 7 bases, in that order; junction bases with no gene match: 14. CDR1 is MDHEN and CDR2 is SYDVKM in the germline V gene. The CDR3 has 15 residues. The DNA for the CDR3 is TGTGCCAGCAGCTCAAACACAGGGGGTTTCGGGGAGCAGTACTTC. The encoded protein is CASSSNTGGFGEQYF.

The count of this clone is one. The chain couples TRBV12-5 to TRBJ1-3; 9 positions match TRBD1. Germline CDR1 is LGHNT and CDR2 is FRNRAP. The trim removed 0 bases at V and 1 base at J, leaving 4 bases unmatched. This CDR3 has 17 residues. In DNA form, the CDR3 reads TGTGCTAGTGGTTTGGTAGTCGACAGGGGGTCTGGAAACACCATATATTTT. It is translated as CASGLVVDRGSGNTIYF.

The chain has TRBV6-1 and TRBJ2-5; 7 bases are a match to TRBD1. The V and J ends lost 1 base and 1 base, in that order; junction bases with no gene match: 3. The CDR3 contains 15 residues. CDR1 is MNHNS and CDR2 is SASEGT in the germline V gene. The CDR3 sequence is CASSEGGQVQETQYF. The CDR3 nucleotides are TGTGCCAGCAGTGAAGGAGGACAGGTCCAAGAGACCCAGTACTTC.

CDR3: CASSRGLAGENTGELFF. The CDR3 DNA reads TGTGCCAGCAGCCGGGGACTAGCGGGGGAAAACACCGGGGAGCTGTTTTTT. The rearrangement uses TRBV5-5 and TRBJ2-2, with 14 bases fitting TRBD2. Germline assignment: CDR1 SGHKS and CDR2 YYEKEE (reference sequence). There are 17 residues in the CDR3. J was trimmed by 2 bases and V by 4 bases; bases with no gene match: 4.

The chain combines TRBV6-1 with TRBJ1-4; 9 nucleotides agree with TRBD1. J lost 6 bases, V lost 5 bases, and 7 bases had no gene match. The CDR3 is 15 amino acids. Germline values: CDR1 MNHNS, CDR2 SASEGT. The CDR3: CASSLGTGRDEKLFF. The CDR3 DNA reads TGTGCCAGCAGTCTTGGGACAGGGAGGGATGAAAAACTGTTTTTT.

With regard to this clone: Within the sample, other DNA sequences also encode this same CDR3. The chain is built from TRBV6-5 and TRBJ2-5; possible D gene TRBD2, 5 bases. The V end was cut by 5 bases, the J end by 5 bases, with 6 bases between. The CDR3 is 11 amino acids. Germline CDR1 and CDR2: MNHEY and SVGAGI. CDR3 sequence: CASSRGETQYF. The CDR3 nucleotides read TGTGCCAGCAGTCGAGGGGAGACCCAGTACTTC.

In this sample, this clone turned up a few times. The V gene is TRBV7-7, the J gene TRBJ2-5; the D gene is possibly TRBD1 (5 bases). This CDR3 has 13 residues. CDR1 and CDR2 from the germline V gene are SSHAT and FNYEAQ (reference sequence). Trimming stripped 5 bases from V and 5 bases from J, with 12 bases between. CDR3 sequence: CASSGIGAETQYF. The CDR3 DNA follows: TGTGCCAGCAGCGGGATAGGGGCGGAGACCCAGTACTTC.